This note documents a single TCR beta chain sequence. Its antigen is not identified. The sample comes from a study of cytomegalovirus exposure and HLA in healthy donors. Study-level findings and limits: TCR beta chain V- and J-gene trimming was linked, in a later analysis, to a missense variant in DCLRE1C. Reports indicated that the classifier achieved high specificity and sensitivity in diagnosing cytomegalovirus status.

The PCR was carried out with 60 Vbeta primers and 13 Jbeta primers. Profiling relied on immunoSEQ multiplex PCR, and the TCRdb table lists in-frame clones only, not all of them. The sample includes about 110,000 clones, roughly 70% seen only once; the top ten take around 15%. The CDR3 is 14 residues long. Germline V gene lookup returns CDR1 SGHTA and CDR2 FQGNSA. The germline V and J ends were trimmed by 5 bases and 0 bases, with 5 bases remaining between them. The chain uses TRBV7-2 and TRBJ2-6; D remains ambiguous. Sequenced input: PBMCs. The receptor comes from a woman in her forties in good health and CMV-seropositive. In DNA, the CDR3 is TGTGCCAGCAGCCCTAGCTCTGGGGCCAACGTCCTGACTTTC. This encodes CASSPSSGANVLTF.